A selection of T cell receptor beta chains follows, all from one sample in a study of CD4 and CD8 cells across lung adenocarcinoma regions. TCRdb passed the PCR reads through MiXCR, listing each CDR3 protein once. The sample has 20,000 to 25,000 distinct CDR3 sequences; around 51% are singletons. The specimen sequenced was CD8+ T cells from the center of a lung tumor. These receptors were obtained from a female donor with lung adenocarcinoma. The CD4 and CD8 labels of this study may be unreliable. Both conserved end residues are part of each CDR3. Fields, in order: D gene, clone size, V gene, J gene, CDR3 protein, CDR3 DNA. A D gene is named only where the DNA matches it firmly. Only some rows state a clone size, as once, few, many or a class for expanded clones.

d_gene: -; abundance: -; v_gene: TRBV10-1; j_gene: TRBJ2-4; CDR3aa: CGSGPGLWATNMQYF; CDR3nt: TGCGGCAGCGGTCCGGGGCTGTGGGCCACAAATATGCAGTACTTC
d_gene: -; abundance: -; v_gene: TRBV3-1; j_gene: TRBJ1-4; CDR3aa: CASTKERGTNEKLFF; CDR3nt: TGTGCCAGCACCAAAGAGAGGGGAACTAATGAAAAACTGTTTTTT
d_gene: -; abundance: many; v_gene: TRBV27; j_gene: TRBJ1-2; CDR3aa: CASRPQGRGYGYTF; CDR3nt: TGTGCCAGCAGACCCCAGGGGAGGGGCTATGGCTACACCTTC
d_gene: -; abundance: medium-sized; v_gene: TRBV6-1; j_gene: TRBJ2-3; CDR3aa: CASRPPQGAGGSTDTQYF; CDR3nt: TGTGCCAGCAGACCACCCCAGGGGGCCGGGGGGAGCACAGATACGCAGTATTTT
d_gene: TRBD2; abundance: medium-sized; v_gene: TRBV10-1; j_gene: TRBJ2-1; CDR3aa: CASSVAGTSSYNEQFF; CDR3nt: TGCGCCAGCAGTGTAGCCGGGACTAGCTCCTACAATGAGCAGTTCTTC
d_gene: -; abundance: -; v_gene: TRBV6-1; j_gene: TRBJ2-7; CDR3aa: CASSEKGGFYEQYF; CDR3nt: TGTGCCAGCAGTGAAAAAGGCGGGTTCTACGAGCAGTACTTC
d_gene: -; abundance: -; v_gene: TRBV6-1; j_gene: TRBJ2-3; CDR3aa: CASSEALIGGVNTGEQFF; CDR3nt: TGTGCCAGCAGTGAAGCGCTTATTGGGGGTGTGAACACCGGGGAGCAGTTTTTT
d_gene: TRBD2; abundance: few; v_gene: TRBV20-1; j_gene: TRBJ2-5; CDR3aa: CSARRLGFAGAKETQYF; CDR3nt: TGCAGTGCTAGAAGACTGGGCTTTGCGGGAGCAAAAGAGACCCAGTACTTC
d_gene: -; abundance: -; v_gene: TRBV25-1; j_gene: TRBJ2-4; CDR3aa: CASSDSGLWAKNIQYF; CDR3nt: TGTGCCAGCAGTGACTCGGGGCTGTGGGCCAAAAACATTCAGTACTTC
d_gene: -; abundance: -; v_gene: TRBV27; j_gene: TRBJ2-7; CDR3aa: CASISNQGYEQYF; CDR3nt: TGTGCCAGCATCTCGAATCAGGGCTACGAGCAGTACTTC
d_gene: -; abundance: -; v_gene: TRBV6-1; j_gene: TRBJ2-3; CDR3aa: CASSSARINTGAQYF; CDR3nt: TGTGCCAGCAGTAGCGCTAGAATAAACACCGGGGCGCAGTATTTT
d_gene: -; abundance: -; v_gene: TRBV19; j_gene: TRBJ2-2; CDR3aa: CASRGGQFANTGELFF; CDR3nt: TGTGCCAGTAGGGGGGGACAGTTCGCGAACACCGGGGAGCTGTTTTTT
d_gene: -; abundance: -; v_gene: TRBV28; j_gene: TRBJ1-2; CDR3aa: CASTSGQRVRGYTF; CDR3nt: TGTGCCAGCACCTCGGGACAAAGGGTGCGTGGCTACACCTTC